One and the same sample provided the 17 T cell receptor beta chains below, sequenced in a study of Ad26.COV2.S vaccination and SARS-CoV-2 variants. Sample treatment: around 19 received Ad26.COV2.S at low or high dose, single or two shots; a few received placebo; per-sample allocation not given. Sampling took place 63 days after the first vaccine or placebo injection. Assay: immunoSEQ multiplex PCR; the TCRdb copy retains only in-frame clones and omits some. The table includes about 480,000 clones, roughly 89% detected once. Sample: peripheral blood, taken in a trial of Ad26.COV2.S vaccine versus placebo. The source is a person between 18 and 60 years old who received the Ad26.COV2.S COVID-19 vaccine or a placebo.

The chain joins TRBV5-1 to TRBJ1-6; maybe TRBD1 (5 bases). CDR3 length equals 15 residues. The germline V gene encodes CDR1 SGHRS and CDR2 YFSETQ. V shed 2 bases and J shed 10 bases, with 16 bases lying between them. The CDR3 coding sequence is TGCGCCAGCAGCTTATTTAATGACAAGGGGTCACCCCTCCACTTT. Amino acids: CASSLFNDKGSPLHF.

V is TRBV28 and J is TRBJ2-1, with D tentatively TRBD1 (6 bases). Deletions cut 5 bases from V and 0 bases from J, with 20 bases between. The CDR3 sequence is 18 residues long. The germline V gene has CDR1 MDHEN and CDR2 SYDVKM. The CDR3 DNA follows: TGTGCCAGCAGTCCCCTTACCGGGACACCGAGCTCCTACAATGAGCAGTTCTTC. Translating it yields CASSPLTGTPSSYNEQFF.

The chain couples TRBV18 to TRBJ1-4; 7 bases are a match to TRBD1. The trim removed 6 bases at V and 5 bases at J, leaving 6 bases unmatched. Germline V gene data show CDR1 as KGHSH and CDR2 as LQKENI. This CDR3 has 14 amino acids. The chain's CDR3 is CASSRDSGNEKLFF. The CDR3 DNA is TGTGCCAGCTCTCGGGACAGCGGGAATGAAAAACTGTTTTTT.

This rearrangement joins TRBV6-1 to TRBJ2-3; 7 nucleotides match TRBD1. Germline CDR1 is MNHNS and CDR2 is SASEGT. This CDR3 is 12 amino acids long. The V and J ends lost 5 bases and 14 bases, in that order; junction bases with no gene match: 10. The CDR3 DNA reads as TGTGCCAGCAGTCCTAGGACACAGGGGTTGTATTTT. Translated: CASSPRTQGLYF.

The V call is TRBV27, the J call TRBJ2-2, with D maybe TRBD2 (7 bases). Germline V gene lookup returns CDR1 MNHEY and CDR2 SMNVEV (reference sequence). Trimming cost V 6 bases and J 7 bases, with 21 bases left between them. The CDR3 is 16 residues long. CDR3 coding DNA: TGTGCCAGCAGCATCTTTGGGGGGGCGTCGGGCGGGGAGCTGTTTTTT. This gives the protein CASSIFGGASGGELFF.

The chain combines TRBV7-3 with TRBJ2-7; D is possibly TRBD1 (5 bases). This CDR3 contains 13 residues. Trimming shortened V by 2 bases and J by 5 bases, and 10 bases separated the two germline ends. CDR1 and CDR2 from the germline V gene are SGHTA and FQGTGA. The CDR3 DNA follows: TGTGCCAGCAGCTTAGACAGAGTTGACGAGCAGTACTTC. Protein product: CASSLDRVDEQYF.

This rearrangement joins TRBV19 to TRBJ2-2; 7 positions agree with TRBD2. Unmatched junction bases numbered 0, after V lost 5 bases and J lost 6 bases. Germline V gives CDR1 LNHDA, CDR2 SQIVND (reference sequence). The CDR3 sequence is 12 residues long. Here the CDR3 reads CASSRGAGELFF. DNA of the CDR3: TGTGCCAGTAGTCGGGGGGCCGGGGAGCTGTTTTTT.

V gene TRBV5-4 combines with J gene TRBJ2-2; 8 bases are shared with TRBD2. The CDR3 sequence is 15 residues long. Germline-derived CDR1 and CDR2 are SGHNT and YYREEE (reference sequence). V trimming: 7 bases; J trimming: 1 base; junction bases outside the gene matches: 6. The CDR3 DNA sequence: TGTGCCAGCTTCAAGAGCGGGAGGAACACCGGGGAGCTGTTTTTT. It encodes CASFKSGRNTGELFF. Variable domain in full (rest from reference TRBV5-4 and TRBJ2-2): ETGVTQSPTHLIKTRGQQVTLRCSSQSGHNTVSWYQQALGQGPQFIFQYYREEENGRGNFPPRFSGLQFPNYSSELNVNALELDDSALYLCASFKSGRNTGELFFGEGSRLTVL.

The chain is built from TRBV7-3 and TRBJ1-6; D is possibly TRBD1 (6 bases). The ends were cut back, 3 bases at V and 5 bases at J, with 14 bases in the middle. The CDR3 runs to 16 residues. CDR1 and CDR2 from the germline V gene are SGHTA and FQGTGA. CDR3 nucleotide sequence: TGTGCCAGCAGCTTGGGGGCGGGGAACAATAATTCACCCCTCCACTTT. Residues: CASSLGAGNNNSPLHF.

This clone was seen a few times. This sequence joins TRBV28 and TRBJ1-2; 7 bases agree with TRBD1. The V gene end was trimmed by 5 bases and the J gene end by 3 bases; junction bases not matched to a gene: 9. Germline CDR1 MDHEN, CDR2 SYDVKM. The CDR3 has 15 residues. CDR3 residues: CASSPPRQGHYGYTF. In nucleotides, the CDR3 is TGTGCCAGCAGTCCGCCTCGACAGGGACACTATGGCTACACCTTC.

J is TRBJ2-5 and V is TRBV3-1 (or the pseudogene TRBV3-2); no firm D call. The CDR3 is made up of 13 amino acids. Germline-derived CDR1 and CDR2 are LGHDT and YNNKEL (reference sequence). V was shortened by 8 bases and J by 3 bases, with 13 bases between the two germline ends. Here the CDR3 reads CASASGREETQYF. Written as DNA, the CDR3 is TGTGCCAGCGCGAGTGGCAGAGAAGAGACCCAGTACTTC.

V is TRBV2 and J is TRBJ2-7; D is possibly TRBD2 (6 bases). Trimming took off 0 bases at V and 2 bases at J, with 20 bases between the two ends. The germline CDR1 and CDR2 sequences are SNHLY and FYNNEI. CDR3 length: 18 residues. This CDR3 reads CASSEALGLGRSTYEQYF. CDR3 nucleotide sequence: TGTGCCAGCAGTGAAGCTTTGGGACTTGGGCGGAGCACCTACGAGCAGTACTTC.

The CDR3 sequence is CASSQVPGQETQYF. Written as DNA, the CDR3 is TGTGCCAGCAGCCAAGTGCCGGGGCAAGAGACCCAGTACTTC. J is TRBJ2-5 and V is TRBV3-1 (or the pseudogene TRBV3-2); D is perhaps TRBD2 (5 bases). CDR3 size: 14 residues. Per the germline V gene, CDR1 is LGHDT and CDR2 is YNNKEL (reference sequence). The germline V and J ends were trimmed by 1 base and 2 bases, with 8 bases remaining between them.

The chain combines TRBV30 with TRBJ1-1; D remains ambiguous. The CDR3 is 10 residues long. Looked up from germline, CDR1 is GTSNPN and CDR2 is SVGIG (reference sequence). V was pared by 1 base and J by 8 bases, with 5 bases between. CDR3 in DNA: TGTGCCTGGAGTGAGGAAGAAGCTTTCTTT. Translated, it gives CAWSEEEAFF.

The V and J genes are TRBV28 and TRBJ1-2, with TRBD1 identical over 7 bases. CDR3 length: 15 amino acids. The J segment lost 4 bases and the V segment lost 2 bases, leaving 7 bases of the junction unmatched. Germline CDR1 and CDR2: MDHEN and SYDVKM. The CDR3 coding sequence is TGTGCCAGCAGTTTACGGAAGACAGGGTCCTATGGCTACACCTTC. Translating gives CASSLRKTGSYGYTF.

The count of this clone is one. The rearrangement uses TRBV9 and TRBJ2-3, with a possible D match to TRBD1 (6 bases). The V gene lost 3 bases and the J gene lost 2 bases, with 16 bases spanning the gap. Germline V lookup: CDR1 SGDLS, CDR2 YYNGEE. CDR3 size: 16 residues. CDR3 sequence reads: CASSEAGAPSTDTQYF. The DNA of the CDR3 is TGTGCCAGCAGCGAGGCAGGGGCACCCTCCACAGATACGCAGTATTTT.

The chain employs TRBV27 and TRBJ2-3; perhaps D is TRBD1 or TRBD2 (5 bases each). V was clipped by 7 bases and J by 6 bases, with 20 bases between them. The CDR3 is 15 residues long. In germline, CDR1 is MNHEY, CDR2 SMNVEV (reference sequence). CDR3: CASTLRAGTGDTQYF. CDR3 bases: TGTGCCAGCACCCTCCGGGCAGGGACGGGGGATACGCAGTATTTT.